This T cell receptor beta chain was observed in a study of OX40 agonist ivuxolimab in advanced cancers. About the study: Ivuxolimab, an antibody acting as an agonist of OX40 (CD134), was used to treat patients.

CDR3 length: 15 amino acids. Germline V gives CDR1 SGHRS, CDR2 YFSETQ. The V and J ends lost 0 bases and 2 bases respectively, with 11 bases between them. As to this clone: Its specificity is not known.

Study-wide results and caveats: Doses of 0.1 to 3.0 mg/kg were accompanied by clonal expansion of CD4+ and CD8+ blood T cells by week 6.

The table came from immunoSEQ multiplex PCR; TCRdb's copy has only in-frame clones and leaves some out. The sample holds roughly 83,000 clones; approximately 84% are singletons and the top ten take around 6.6%. Sequenced here: CD4+ or CD8+ T cells sorted from blood, sampled in a trial of the OX40 agonist ivuxolimab. The clonotype originates from an adult with an advanced solid tumor such as melanoma, head and neck, liver or kidney cancer. The chain has TRBV5-1 and TRBJ1-1; TRBD1 is a possible D gene (5 bases). CDR3 residues: CASSLGSGYNTEAFF. CDR3 sequence (DNA): TGCGCCAGCAGCTTGGGGTCAGGGTATAACACTGAAGCTTTCTTT.